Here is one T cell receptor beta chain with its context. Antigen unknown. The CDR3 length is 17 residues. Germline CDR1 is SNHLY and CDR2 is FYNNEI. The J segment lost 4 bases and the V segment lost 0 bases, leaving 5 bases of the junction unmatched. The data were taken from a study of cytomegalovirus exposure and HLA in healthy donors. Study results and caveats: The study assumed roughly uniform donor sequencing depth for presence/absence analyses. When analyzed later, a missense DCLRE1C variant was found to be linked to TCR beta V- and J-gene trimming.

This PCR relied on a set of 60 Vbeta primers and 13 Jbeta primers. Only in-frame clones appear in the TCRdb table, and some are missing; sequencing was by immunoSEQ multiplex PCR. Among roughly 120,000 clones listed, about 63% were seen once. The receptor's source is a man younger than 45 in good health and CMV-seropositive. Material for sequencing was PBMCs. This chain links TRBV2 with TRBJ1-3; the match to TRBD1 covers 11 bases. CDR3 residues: CASSEALGQGVGNTIYF. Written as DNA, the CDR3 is TGTGCCAGCAGTGAAGCGCTGGGACAGGGGGTGGGAAACACCATATATTTT.